This entry concerns a single T cell receptor beta chain. Trimming left V 1 base short and J 0 bases short, with 10 bases between. This CDR3 contains 17 residues. Per germline, CDR1 LGHNA and CDR2 YSLEER. Stable Graves' hyperthyroidism denoted no ophthalmopathy progression over 18 months. Exclusion of a patient resulted from uncontrolled infection, other autoimmune disease, pregnancy or lactation. Template material for amplifying TCR beta CDR3 regions consisted of RNA transcripts. Researchers ran a first-round RT-PCR on the TCR CDR3 using the HTBI primer set. A single record per CDR3 protein comes from TCRdb applying MiXCR to the multiplex PCR reads. The table has about 340,000 distinct CDR3 sequences, 18% seen once. This specimen comes from a study of T cells in Graves' hyperthyroidism and ophthalmopathy. Study-level background: Peripheral blood was drawn at first diagnosis, prior to all treatment.

The clonotype comes from a woman in her forties or fifties with Graves' hyperthyroidism. The chain recombines TRBV4-3 with TRBJ1-6; D is unclear. The sample was blood. The CDR3 protein is CASSQGLRGSYNSPLHF. CDR3 DNA: TGCGCCAGCAGCCAAGGATTACGGGGCTCCTATAATTCACCCCTCCACTTT.